One sample yielded the 11 T cell receptor beta chains listed below, sequenced in a study of control samples from healthy donors and cancer patients. Here immunoSEQ multiplex PCR was the method, and the copy in TCRdb shows in-frame clones only, minus some. The sample includes roughly 190,000 clones, 90% to 95% of them seen just once. Material for sequencing was blood. These receptors were taken from a woman aged 25 to 39 in good health.

The V gene is TRBV4-3, the J gene TRBJ1-2; possible D gene TRBD1, 6 bases. CDR1 is LGHNA, CDR2 YSLEER, per germline. CDR3 length: 13 amino acids. The germline V and J ends were trimmed by 3 bases and 6 bases, with 11 bases remaining between them. DNA for the CDR3: TGCGCCAGCAGCCATCGGGGGGGCGATGGCTACACCTTC. Amino acid sequence: CASSHRGGDGYTF.

Concerning this clone: The sample carries other DNA sequences with the same CDR3. The chain links TRBV6-5 to TRBJ1-5; tentatively, D is TRBD1 (6 bases). The CDR3 has 15 residues. Germline CDR1 and CDR2: MNHEY and SVGAGI. Deletions cut 6 bases from V and 0 bases from J, with 12 bases between. The CDR3 DNA reads as TGTGCCAGCAGCCGACAGGCGTATAGCAATCAGCCCCAGCATTTT. Protein sequence: CASSRQAYSNQPQHF.

This chain links TRBV6-5 with TRBJ1-2; D may be TRBD1 (6 bases). CDR1 MNHEY and CDR2 SVGAGI come from the germline V gene. Deletions cut 2 bases from V and 7 bases from J, with 11 bases between. This CDR3 spans 13 amino acids. The CDR3 DNA sequence: TGTGCCAGCAGTTACGAACAGGGCCGTGGCTACACCTTC. Protein sequence: CASSYEQGRGYTF.

The chain joins TRBV6-5 to TRBJ2-3, with TRBD2 matching 13 bases. CDR3 size: 14 residues. Trimming took 7 bases from V and 4 from J; bases not matched to a gene: 2. Germline CDR1 and CDR2: MNHEY and SVGAGI. CDR3 loop: CASTTSGGADTQYF. As DNA, the CDR3 is TGTGCCAGCACCACTAGCGGGGGGGCAGATACGCAGTATTTT.

The V call is TRBV19, the J call TRBJ2-7, with 8 nucleotides matching TRBD2. CDR3 length: 15 amino acids. In germline, CDR1 is LNHDA, CDR2 SQIVND (reference sequence). V was clipped by 1 base and J by 6 bases; unmatched bases: 8. CDR3 in DNA: TGTGCCAGTAGTATAGGCCAGCGGGAGACGTCCGAGCAGTACTTC. Translated, it gives CASSIGQRETSEQYF.

The chain combines TRBV5-4 with TRBJ2-7, with TRBD2 matching over 13 bases. The germline CDR1 and CDR2 sequences are SGHNT and YYREEE (reference sequence). The junction had 4 bases not matched to a gene; V was cut back by 2 bases and J by 2 bases. This CDR3 spans 16 amino acids. The CDR3 DNA follows: TGTGCCAGCAGCTTAGGACTAGCGGGAGTACCCTACGAGCAGTACTTC. Residues: CASSLGLAGVPYEQYF.

The chain couples TRBV28 to TRBJ2-7; 7 bases map to TRBD1. Looked up from germline, CDR1 is MDHEN and CDR2 is SYDVKM. V trimming: 6 bases; J trimming: 0 bases; junction bases outside the gene matches: 8. The CDR3 contains 15 residues. The CDR3 nucleotides read TGTGCCAGCAGACCGACAGGGTTGGTCTCCTACGAGCAGTACTTC. Its protein product is CASRPTGLVSYEQYF.

The chain carries TRBV5-4 and TRBJ2-7, with TRBD2 matching over 11 bases. Trimming took 4 bases from V and 2 from J; bases not matched to a gene: 2. CDR1 is SGHNT, CDR2 YYREEE, per germline (reference sequence). The CDR3 extends over 14 amino acids. CDR3 DNA sequence: TGTGCCAGCAGCGGGGGACTAGCGGCCTACGAGCAGTACTTC. This gives the protein CASSGGLAAYEQYF. The full variable domain, with the rest looked up from reference TRBV5-4 and TRBJ2-7, is ETGVTQSPTHLIKTRGQQVTLRCSSQSGHNTVSWYQQALGQGPQFIFQYYREEENGRGNFPPRFSGLQFPNYSSELNVNALELDDSALYLCASSGGLAAYEQYFGPGTRLTVT.

This rearrangement joins TRBV12-3 or TRBV12-4 to TRBJ1-1; 9 bases line up with TRBD1. There are 12 residues in the CDR3. V gave up 1 base and J gave up 10 bases; unmatched junction bases: 1. The CDR3 nucleotides read TGTGCCAGCAGTTTAGGGACAGGGGTAGCTTTCTTT. Protein product: CASSLGTGVAFF.

The V call is TRBV18, the J call TRBJ1-4, with D unclear. There are 12 residues in the CDR3. Germline V gives CDR1 KGHSH, CDR2 LQKENI. Deletions cut 1 base from V and 10 bases from J, with 7 bases between. The CDR3 here is CASSPQGGKLFF. The CDR3 DNA is TGTGCCAGCTCACCACAGGGTGGAAAACTGTTTTTT.

V gene TRBV7-3 combines with J gene TRBJ2-3, with D perhaps TRBD1 (5 bases). Germline CDR1 reads SGHTA; CDR2 reads FQGTGA. Trimming left V 2 bases short and J 0 bases short, with 9 bases between. CDR3 length: 15 amino acids. CDR3 sequence (DNA): TGTGCCAGCAGCTTACAGGGTGGGAGCACAGATACGCAGTATTTT. Its translation is CASSLQGGSTDTQYF.